This TCR beta chain was identified during a study of T-cell memory formation after mild COVID-19. TCRdb analysed the 5' RACE reads with MiXCR anew, one entry per CDR3 protein. The table has some 250,000 distinct CDR3 sequences, around 17% seen once. J lost 0 bases, V lost 4 bases, and 7 bases had no gene match. The CDR3 loop spans 16 amino acids. CDR1 SGHTA and CDR2 FQGNSA come from the germline V gene. This clonotype was detected a few times. Its target is unknown. Study conclusions and caveats: CD4+ clones that contracted lay mainly in CM and EM; CD8+ ones lay in EMRA. Clones contracting across day 15 to 85 had a balanced CD4/CD8 profile; later expanding clones leaned CD4+. The pre-infection memory compartment contained some responding clones, suggesting cross-reactive memory joined.

Sequencing was carried out using PBMCs or a T cell subset sorted from them (not recorded which). The J gene is TRBJ2-3, the V gene TRBV7-2; TRBD2 matches 7 bases. The receptor was derived from a man aged 18 to 30 who had mild COVID-19 (a few samples of this study predate the infection). Cell type and time point are not known. DNA of the CDR3: TGTGCCAGCAGCTGGGCGGCACTAGCGAGCACAGATACGCAGTATTTT. Amino acid sequence: CASSWAALASTDTQYF.